This T cell receptor beta chain was sequenced in a study of glioma-infiltrating T cells. Regarding the study as a whole: Tissue and blood shared very few CDR3 sequences. Gliomas, especially low-grade, showed above-expected tissue-blood divergence; non-neoplastic patients showed below.

Ten or more counts support this clonotype. Its target is not known. The CDR3 totals 18 residues. CDR1 and CDR2 from the germline V gene are MNHEY and SVGEGT. V was clipped by 2 bases and J by 3 bases, with 19 bases between them. Amplification of TCR alpha and beta CDR3 regions from RNA used iRepertoire nested multiplex PCR. One-step reverse transcription and amplification started from around 100-400 ng of tissue mRNA or PBMC total RNA. TCRdb reanalysed the multiplex PCR reads using MiXCR and keeps one entry per CDR3 protein. Here the sample spans more than 20,000 distinct CDR3 sequences, about 26% being singletons.

The sequence derives from a human donor with low-grade glioma or glioblastoma, undergoing nonglioma brain surgery, or in good health (not recorded which). The rearrangement links TRBV6-2 or TRBV6-3 to TRBJ2-2; D assignment may be TRBD1 or TRBD2 (5 bases each). Material for sequencing was glioma tissue, nonneoplastic brain tissue, or PBMCs (not recorded which). Here the CDR3 reads CASSYLIPGTLYTGELFF. The CDR3 DNA follows: TGTGCCAGCAGTTACCTCATCCCCGGGACCCTATACACCGGGGAGCTGTTTTTT.